These T cell receptor beta chains were read from a single sample in a study of T cells in Graves' hyperthyroidism and ophthalmopathy. From the multiplex PCR reads, TCRdb called clonotypes with MiXCR, one entry per CDR3 protein. Found here are 560,000 or so distinct CDR3 sequences, nearly 20% of them singletons; the top ten hold roughly 44%. The sequencing input was blood. The receptors stem from a man aged 40-50 years with Graves' ophthalmopathy. The conserved cysteine and the conserved F or W are not part of the CDR3 here. The order of the fields is V gene, J gene, CDR3 protein.

TRBV5-1,TRBJ2-1,ASSSGSGEQF
TRBV5-6,TRBJ2-1,ASSLYRVYNEQF
TRBV20-1,TRBJ2-2,SARSQRASGARGTGELF
TRBV5-6,TRBJ1-2,ASSSIRGRGYT
TRBV2,TRBJ2-1,ASKTSGKVGEQF
TRBV28,TRBJ1-5,ASSLGRGGQPQH
TRBV4-1,TRBJ2-1,ASSQATGVLVDEQF
TRBV11-2,TRBJ2-5,ASSLGAGLFQETQY
TRBV5-4,TRBJ2-3,ASSSGISTDTQY
TRBV2,TRBJ2-3,ASHSGGAGGDTQY
TRBV28,TRBJ1-1,ASSSPGDINTEAF
TRBV9,TRBJ2-7,ASSPLGSAYEQY
TRBV28,TRBJ1-5,ASSSGGQSQPQH
TRBV25-1,TRBJ1-5,ASSTPGNQPQH
TRBV6-1,TRBJ2-1,ASSYLASGNEQF
TRBV5-1,TRBJ2-7,ASSREEDRYSYEQY
TRBV6-1,TRBJ2-7,ASGHSGYEQY
TRBV29-1,TRBJ2-2,SVGRNTGELF
TRBV6-5,TRBJ1-4,ASSYSNRGHVGEKLF
TRBV11-2,TRBJ1-1,ASSSLYGGNTEAF
TRBV27,TRBJ1-1,ASSLSSAGDITEAF